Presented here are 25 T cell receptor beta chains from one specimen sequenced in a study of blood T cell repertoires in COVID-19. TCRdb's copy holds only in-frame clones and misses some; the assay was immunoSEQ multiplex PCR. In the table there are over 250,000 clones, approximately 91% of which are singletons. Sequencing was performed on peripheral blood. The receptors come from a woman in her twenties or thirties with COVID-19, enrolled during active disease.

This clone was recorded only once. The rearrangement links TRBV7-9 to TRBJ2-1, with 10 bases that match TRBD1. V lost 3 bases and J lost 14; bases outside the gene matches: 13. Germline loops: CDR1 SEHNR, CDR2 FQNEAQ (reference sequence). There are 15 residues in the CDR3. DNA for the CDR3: TGTGCCAGCAGCTTTCGGTTATTTGGACAGGGGGAAAAGTTCTTC. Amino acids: CASSFRLFGQGEKFF.

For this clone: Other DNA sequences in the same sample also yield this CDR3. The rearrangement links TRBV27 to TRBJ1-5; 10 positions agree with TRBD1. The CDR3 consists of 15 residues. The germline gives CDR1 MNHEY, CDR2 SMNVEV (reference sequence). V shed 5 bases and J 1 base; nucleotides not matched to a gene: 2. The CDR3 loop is CASSLGQGSNQPQHF. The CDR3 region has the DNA TGTGCCAGCAGTCTGGGACAGGGGAGCAATCAGCCCCAGCATTTT.

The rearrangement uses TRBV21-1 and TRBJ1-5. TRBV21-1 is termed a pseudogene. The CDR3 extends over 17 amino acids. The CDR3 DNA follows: TGTGCCAGCAGCAAAGTTGAGGGTTGGAACCTTAATCAGCCCCAGCATTTT. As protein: CASSKVEGWNLNQPQHF.

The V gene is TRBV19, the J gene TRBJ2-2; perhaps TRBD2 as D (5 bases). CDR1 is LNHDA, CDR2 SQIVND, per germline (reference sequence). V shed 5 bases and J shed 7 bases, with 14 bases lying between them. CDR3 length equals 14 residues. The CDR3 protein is CASSRSGGGGELFF. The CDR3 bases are TGTGCCAGTAGTCGGTCCGGAGGTGGCGGGGAGCTGTTTTTT.

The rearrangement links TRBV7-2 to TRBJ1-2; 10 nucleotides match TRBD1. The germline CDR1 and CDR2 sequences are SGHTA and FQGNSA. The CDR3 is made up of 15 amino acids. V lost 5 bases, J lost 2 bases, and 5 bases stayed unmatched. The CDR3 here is CASSVGQGVNYGYTF. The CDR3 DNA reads TGTGCCAGCAGCGTTGGACAGGGGGTGAACTATGGCTACACCTTC.

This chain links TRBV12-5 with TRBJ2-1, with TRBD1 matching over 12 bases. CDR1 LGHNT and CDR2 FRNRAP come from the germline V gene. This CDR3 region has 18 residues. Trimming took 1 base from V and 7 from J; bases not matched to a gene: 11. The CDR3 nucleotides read TGTGCTAGTGGTTTGGAACACGACTGGGACAGGGGGCGTAATGAGCAGTTCTTC. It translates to CASGLEHDWDRGRNEQFF.

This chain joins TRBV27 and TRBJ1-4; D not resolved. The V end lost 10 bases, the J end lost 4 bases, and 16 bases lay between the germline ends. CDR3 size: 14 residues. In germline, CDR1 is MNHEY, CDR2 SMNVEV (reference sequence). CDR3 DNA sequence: TGTGCCACCGGTCCACGGAGCGTTAATGAAAAACTGTTTTTT. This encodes CATGPRSVNEKLFF.

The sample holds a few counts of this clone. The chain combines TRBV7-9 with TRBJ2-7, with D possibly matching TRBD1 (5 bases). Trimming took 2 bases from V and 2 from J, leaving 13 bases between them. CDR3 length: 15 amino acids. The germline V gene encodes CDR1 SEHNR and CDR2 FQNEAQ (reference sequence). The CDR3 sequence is CASSLIAGSPYEQYF. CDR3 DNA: TGTGCCAGCAGCTTAATAGCAGGGTCGCCCTACGAGCAGTACTTC. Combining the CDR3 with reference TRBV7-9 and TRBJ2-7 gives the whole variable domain DTGVSQNPRHKITKRGQNVTFRCDPISEHNRLYWYRQTLGQGPEFLTYFQNEAQLEKSRLLSDRFSAERPKGSFSTLEIQRTEQGDSAMYLCASSLIAGSPYEQYFGPGTRLTVT.

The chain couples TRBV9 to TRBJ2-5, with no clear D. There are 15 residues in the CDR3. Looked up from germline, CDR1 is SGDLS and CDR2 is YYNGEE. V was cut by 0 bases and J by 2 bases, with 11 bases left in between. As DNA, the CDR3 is TGTGCCAGCAGCGTAGGTCAACAGATACAAGAGACCCAGTACTTC. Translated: CASSVGQQIQETQYF.

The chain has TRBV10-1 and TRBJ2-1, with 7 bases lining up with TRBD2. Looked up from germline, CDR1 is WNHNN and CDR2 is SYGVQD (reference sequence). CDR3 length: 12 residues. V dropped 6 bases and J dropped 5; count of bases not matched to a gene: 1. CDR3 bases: TGCGCCAGCAGCGGACTAGACAATGAGCAGTTCTTC. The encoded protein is CASSGLDNEQFF.

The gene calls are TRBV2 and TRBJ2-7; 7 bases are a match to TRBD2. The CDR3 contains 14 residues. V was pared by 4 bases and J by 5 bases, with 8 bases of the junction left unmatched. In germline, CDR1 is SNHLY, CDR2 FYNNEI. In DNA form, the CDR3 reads TGTGCCAGCAGTGGCCTGGCGGGAGACCACGAGCAGTACTTC. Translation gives CASSGLAGDHEQYF.

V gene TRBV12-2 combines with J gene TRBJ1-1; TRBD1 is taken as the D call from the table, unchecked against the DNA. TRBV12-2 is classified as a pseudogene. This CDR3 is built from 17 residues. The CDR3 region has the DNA TGTGCAAGTCTCCGCCGGGACAGGGGGCGCGGAGTCACTGAAGCTTTCTTT. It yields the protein CASLRRDRGRGVTEAFF.

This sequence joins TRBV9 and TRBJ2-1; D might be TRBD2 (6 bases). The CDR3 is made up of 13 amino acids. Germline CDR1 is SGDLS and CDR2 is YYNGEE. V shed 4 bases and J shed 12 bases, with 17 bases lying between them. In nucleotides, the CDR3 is TGTGCCAGCAGCAGGGACTCGGCGGCCGTGCAGTTCTTC. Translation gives CASSRDSAAVQFF.

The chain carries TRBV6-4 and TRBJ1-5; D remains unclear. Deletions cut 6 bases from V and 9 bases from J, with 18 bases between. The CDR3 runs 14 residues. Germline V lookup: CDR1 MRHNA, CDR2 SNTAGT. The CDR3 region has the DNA TGTGCCAGCAGCCCCCGGGAGGATATTCTGCCCCAGCATTTT. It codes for CASSPREDILPQHF.

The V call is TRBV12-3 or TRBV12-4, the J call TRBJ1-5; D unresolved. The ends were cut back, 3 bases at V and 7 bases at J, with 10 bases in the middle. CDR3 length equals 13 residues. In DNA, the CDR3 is TGTGCCAGCAGTTTCGGGGTAGGACAGCCCCAGCATTTT. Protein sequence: CASSFGVGQPQHF.

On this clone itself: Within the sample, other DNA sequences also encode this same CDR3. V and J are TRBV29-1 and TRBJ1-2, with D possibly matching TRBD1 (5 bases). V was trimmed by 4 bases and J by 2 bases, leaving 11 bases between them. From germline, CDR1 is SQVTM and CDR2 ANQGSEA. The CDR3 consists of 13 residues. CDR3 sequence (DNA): TGCAGCGTTGGAGGAGGGGCGAACTATGGCTACACCTTC. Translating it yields CSVGGGANYGYTF. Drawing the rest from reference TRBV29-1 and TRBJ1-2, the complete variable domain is SAVISQKPSRDICQRGTSLTIQCQVDSQVTMMFWYRQQPGQSLTLIATANQGSEATYESGFVIDKFPISRPNLTFSTLTVSNMSPEDSSIYLCSVGGGANYGYTFGSGTRLTVV.

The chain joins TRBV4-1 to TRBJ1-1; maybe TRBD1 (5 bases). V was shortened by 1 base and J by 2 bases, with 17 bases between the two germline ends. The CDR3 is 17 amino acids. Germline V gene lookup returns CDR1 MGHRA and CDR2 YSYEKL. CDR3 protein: CASSQVPRRQGNTEAFF. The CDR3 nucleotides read TGCGCCAGCAGCCAAGTTCCCCGAAGGCAGGGCAACACTGAAGCTTTCTTT.

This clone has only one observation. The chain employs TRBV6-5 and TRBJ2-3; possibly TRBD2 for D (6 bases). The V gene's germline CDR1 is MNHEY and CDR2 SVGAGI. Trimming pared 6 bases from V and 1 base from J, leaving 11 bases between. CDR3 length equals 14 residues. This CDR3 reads CASRRGGGTDTQYF. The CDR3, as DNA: TGTGCCAGCAGGCGTGGCGGGGGCACAGATACGCAGTATTTT.

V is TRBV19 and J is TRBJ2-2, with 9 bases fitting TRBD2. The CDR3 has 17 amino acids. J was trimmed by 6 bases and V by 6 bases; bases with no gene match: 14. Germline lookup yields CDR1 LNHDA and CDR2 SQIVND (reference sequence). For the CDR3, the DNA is TGTGCCAGTAGCCATCCTGCGGGAGGGGGGAGCGCCGGGGAGCTGTTTTTT. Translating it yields CASSHPAGGGSAGELFF.

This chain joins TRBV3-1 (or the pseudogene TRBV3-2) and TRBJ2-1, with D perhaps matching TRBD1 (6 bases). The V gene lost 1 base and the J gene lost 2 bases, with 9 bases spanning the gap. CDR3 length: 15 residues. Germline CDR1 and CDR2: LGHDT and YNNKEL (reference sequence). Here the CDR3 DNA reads TGTGCCAGCAGCCAAGTCAGGGGCCCCTACAATGAGCAGTTCTTC. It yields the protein CASSQVRGPYNEQFF.

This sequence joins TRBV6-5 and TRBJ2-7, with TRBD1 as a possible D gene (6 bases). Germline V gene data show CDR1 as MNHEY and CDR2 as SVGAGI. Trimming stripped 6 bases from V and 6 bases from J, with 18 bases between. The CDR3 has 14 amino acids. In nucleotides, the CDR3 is TGTGCCAGCAGACAACAGGGCTTAAGGGGCGAGCAGTACTTC. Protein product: CASRQQGLRGEQYF.

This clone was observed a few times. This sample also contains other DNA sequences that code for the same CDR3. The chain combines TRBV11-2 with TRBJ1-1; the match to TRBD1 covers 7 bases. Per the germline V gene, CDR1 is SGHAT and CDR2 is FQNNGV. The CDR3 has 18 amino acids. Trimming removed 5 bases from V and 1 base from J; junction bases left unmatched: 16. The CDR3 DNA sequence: TGTGCCAGCAGCGAGGGGGCAGGCCTTATCATGGGGAACACTGAAGCTTTCTTT. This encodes CASSEGAGLIMGNTEAFF. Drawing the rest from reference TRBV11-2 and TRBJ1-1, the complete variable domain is EAGVAQSPRYKIIEKRQSVAFWCNPISGHATLYWYQQILGQGPKLLIQFQNNGVVDDSQLPKDRFSAERLKGVDSTLKIQPAKLEDSAVYLCASSEGAGLIMGNTEAFFGQGTRLTVV.

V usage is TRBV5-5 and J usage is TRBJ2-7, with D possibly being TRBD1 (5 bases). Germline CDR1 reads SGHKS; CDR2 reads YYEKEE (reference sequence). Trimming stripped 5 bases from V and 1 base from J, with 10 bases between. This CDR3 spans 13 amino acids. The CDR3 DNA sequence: TGTGCCAGCAGTCCAACAGGATCCTACGAGCAGTACTTC. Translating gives CASSPTGSYEQYF.

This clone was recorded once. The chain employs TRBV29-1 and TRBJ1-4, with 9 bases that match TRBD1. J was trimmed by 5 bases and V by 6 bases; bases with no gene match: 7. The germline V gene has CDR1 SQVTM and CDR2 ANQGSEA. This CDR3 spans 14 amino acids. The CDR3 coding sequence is TGCAGCGTCCTACTTGGACAGGGGAATGAAAAACTGTTTTTT. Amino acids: CSVLLGQGNEKLFF.

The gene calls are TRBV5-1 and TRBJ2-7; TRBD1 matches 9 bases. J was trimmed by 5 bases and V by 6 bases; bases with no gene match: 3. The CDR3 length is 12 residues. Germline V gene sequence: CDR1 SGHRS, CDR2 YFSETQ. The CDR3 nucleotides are TGCGCCAGCAAGGGACAGGGAAACGAGCAGTACTTC. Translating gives CASKGQGNEQYF.